This is a list of T cell receptor beta chains from one sample in a study of T cells after yellow fever vaccination. A single record per CDR3 protein comes from TCRdb applying MiXCR to the 5' RACE reads. The sample has some 220,000 distinct CDR3 sequences, about 3% seen once; the top ten hold approximately 3.5%. The material sequenced was CD4+ T cells sorted from PBMCs, taken 10 days after the yellow fever booster vaccination. The receptor source for this set is a man younger than 30 who received the YFV17D yellow fever vaccine. Each CDR3 is given with its conserved first and last residue. Each record gives: J gene, V gene, D gene, clone size, CDR3 DNA, CDR3 protein. A D gene is named only where the DNA matches it firmly. Clone size, where shown, is once, few, many, or a class for clones that have expanded.

J gene: TRBJ2-7
V gene: TRBV19
D gene: -
clone size: -
CDR3 DNA: TGTGCCAGTAGTGACCCGGGCGGAACGGTGGGCGAGCAGTACTTC
CDR3 protein: CASSDPGGTVGEQYF

J gene: TRBJ1-4
V gene: TRBV2
D gene: -
clone size: many
CDR3 DNA: TGTGCCAGCAGTGATTCCCGGACCCCAACTAATGAAAAACTGTTTTTT
CDR3 protein: CASSDSRTPTNEKLFF

J gene: TRBJ1-5
V gene: TRBV12-3/TRBV12-4
D gene: -
clone size: few
CDR3 DNA: TGTGCCAGCAGTCTACCCCCCTATGGGCAGCCCCAGCATTTT
CDR3 protein: CASSLPPYGQPQHF

J gene: TRBJ2-1
V gene: TRBV6-5
D gene: -
clone size: -
CDR3 DNA: TGTGCCAGCAGTTTTGCTGAGAGCTCCTACAATGAGCAGTTCTTC
CDR3 protein: CASSFAESSYNEQFF

J gene: TRBJ1-1
V gene: TRBV11-2
D gene: -
clone size: many
CDR3 DNA: TGTGCCAGCAGCTTCCCCAGGGGAGGCACTGAAGCTTTCTTT
CDR3 protein: CASSFPRGGTEAFF

J gene: TRBJ1-6
V gene: TRBV6-5
D gene: -
clone size: many
CDR3 DNA: TGTGCCAGCACCCCCGGAGGGGCGGTATCACCCCTCCACTTT
CDR3 protein: CASTPGGAVSPLHF

J gene: TRBJ2-7
V gene: TRBV7-6
D gene: -
clone size: many
CDR3 DNA: TGTGCCAGCAGCTTATTACATAGGGGGAGCTCCTACGAGCAGTACTTC
CDR3 protein: CASSLLHRGSSYEQYF

J gene: TRBJ2-3
V gene: TRBV20-1
D gene: TRBD1
clone size: -
CDR3 DNA: TGCAGTCCGCTATTGAGGGGGCGGAATACGCAGTATTTT
CDR3 protein: CSPLLRGRNTQYF

J gene: TRBJ2-3
V gene: TRBV5-1
D gene: -
clone size: few
CDR3 DNA: TGCGCCAGCAGCTTGGGCCTGTTCCCAGATACGCAGTATTTT
CDR3 protein: CASSLGLFPDTQYF

J gene: TRBJ1-1
V gene: TRBV11-2
D gene: -
clone size: many
CDR3 DNA: TGTGCCAGCAGCTTAGGTGTTCGGGGGAGCACTGAAGCTTTCTTT
CDR3 protein: CASSLGVRGSTEAFF

J gene: TRBJ1-1
V gene: TRBV5-1
D gene: -
clone size: -
CDR3 DNA: TGCGCCAGCAGCTTCGGGGGCTGGGTCACTGAAGCTTTCTTT
CDR3 protein: CASSFGGWVTEAFF

J gene: TRBJ2-3
V gene: TRBV5-1
D gene: TRBD1
clone size: many
CDR3 DNA: TGCGCCAGCAGCCAGGGGACAGGGAGCACAGATACGCAGTATTTT
CDR3 protein: CASSQGTGSTDTQYF

J gene: TRBJ2-1
V gene: TRBV6-5
D gene: TRBD2
clone size: many
CDR3 DNA: TGTGCCAGCAGACTGGGACTAGCGGCCAATGAGCAGTTCTTC
CDR3 protein: CASRLGLAANEQFF

J gene: TRBJ2-2
V gene: TRBV2
D gene: -
clone size: -
CDR3 DNA: TGTGCCAGCAGTGCTCCGGGGACCGGGGAGCTGTTTTTT
CDR3 protein: CASSAPGTGELFF

J gene: TRBJ1-4
V gene: TRBV20-1
D gene: TRBD1
clone size: many
CDR3 DNA: TGCAGTGCTAGAGATCCGACAGGGGCGGCTGAAAAACTGTTTTTT
CDR3 protein: CSARDPTGAAEKLFF

J gene: TRBJ2-2
V gene: TRBV29-1
D gene: -
clone size: many
CDR3 DNA: TGCAGCGTTATAACTGCGAGTTGGACCGGGGAGCTGTTTTTT
CDR3 protein: CSVITASWTGELFF

J gene: TRBJ1-4
V gene: TRBV5-4
D gene: -
clone size: many
CDR3 DNA: TGTGCCAGCAGCAACCCGGGACTCCCCCCCGAAAAACTGTTTTTT
CDR3 protein: CASSNPGLPPEKLFF

J gene: TRBJ1-3
V gene: TRBV4-1
D gene: -
clone size: many
CDR3 DNA: TGCGCCAGCAGCCAAGTGTGGAGATCTGGAAACACCATATATTTT
CDR3 protein: CASSQVWRSGNTIYF

J gene: TRBJ2-3
V gene: TRBV5-1
D gene: -
clone size: many
CDR3 DNA: TGCGCCAGCAGCTTGCAAGGGTACGGGGGCACAGATACGCAGTATTTT
CDR3 protein: CASSLQGYGGTDTQYF

J gene: TRBJ1-5
V gene: TRBV5-1
D gene: -
clone size: -
CDR3 DNA: TGCGCCAGCAGCTTGGACGATCCGGGTCAGCCCCAGCATTTT
CDR3 protein: CASSLDDPGQPQHF

J gene: TRBJ2-1
V gene: TRBV7-2
D gene: TRBD1
clone size: few
CDR3 DNA: TGTGCCAGCAGCAGGACAGGGGGATATGAGCAGTTCTTC
CDR3 protein: CASSRTGGYEQFF

J gene: TRBJ1-5
V gene: TRBV4-2
D gene: -
clone size: many
CDR3 DNA: TGTGCCAGCAGCCAAGAGGACCGGAGCAATCAGCCCCAGCATTTT
CDR3 protein: CASSQEDRSNQPQHF

J gene: TRBJ1-2
V gene: TRBV7-2
D gene: TRBD1
clone size: -
CDR3 DNA: TGTGCCAGCAGCTCCCTCTCAGGGGGCGCGGTCTATGGCTACACCTTC
CDR3 protein: CASSSLSGGAVYGYTF

J gene: TRBJ1-1
V gene: TRBV15
D gene: TRBD1
clone size: many
CDR3 DNA: TGTGCCACCAGCAGGAAACAGGGGTGGAACACTGAAGCTTTCTTT
CDR3 protein: CATSRKQGWNTEAFF

J gene: TRBJ2-3
V gene: TRBV7-2
D gene: -
clone size: many
CDR3 DNA: TGCGCCAGCAGCTTGGTTGGAGGGAGGACAGATACGCAGTATTTT
CDR3 protein: CASSLVGGRTDTQYF

J gene: TRBJ1-6
V gene: TRBV12-3/TRBV12-4
D gene: TRBD1
clone size: -
CDR3 DNA: TGTGCCAGCAGCCCTCGCGGACAGGGAAATTCACCCCTCCACTTT
CDR3 protein: CASSPRGQGNSPLHF

J gene: TRBJ2-5
V gene: TRBV7-2
D gene: TRBD2
clone size: many
CDR3 DNA: TGTGCCAGCAGCTTTCAGGGACTAGCGGGGGTGTCCCAGTACTTC
CDR3 protein: CASSFQGLAGVSQYF

J gene: TRBJ2-7
V gene: TRBV5-1
D gene: -
clone size: many
CDR3 DNA: TGCGCCAGCAGCTTGGACGAGGGGTTGGGCTCCTACGAGCAGTACTTC
CDR3 protein: CASSLDEGLGSYEQYF

J gene: TRBJ1-1
V gene: TRBV5-1
D gene: -
clone size: -
CDR3 DNA: TGCGCCAGCAGCTTGGAACAGCCGAACACTGAAGCTTTCTTT
CDR3 protein: CASSLEQPNTEAFF

J gene: TRBJ2-3
V gene: TRBV19
D gene: -
clone size: many
CDR3 DNA: TGTGCCAGTAGTATAAGGGCTACCTCGCCGGGCACAGATACGCAGTATTTT
CDR3 protein: CASSIRATSPGTDTQYF

J gene: TRBJ1-2
V gene: TRBV7-2
D gene: TRBD1
clone size: many
CDR3 DNA: TGTGCCAGCAGCTTAGGACAGGGGGCGGACTATGGCTACACCTTC
CDR3 protein: CASSLGQGADYGYTF

J gene: TRBJ2-5
V gene: TRBV9
D gene: -
clone size: many
CDR3 DNA: TGTGCCAGCAGCGTAGTATCTCAAGGAGAGACCCAGTACTTC
CDR3 protein: CASSVVSQGETQYF

J gene: TRBJ2-5
V gene: TRBV5-1
D gene: TRBD1
clone size: -
CDR3 DNA: TGCGCCAGCAGCCTGCCGACAGGGGGCTACCAAGAGACCCAGTACTTC
CDR3 protein: CASSLPTGGYQETQYF

J gene: TRBJ2-7
V gene: TRBV7-2
D gene: -
clone size: many
CDR3 DNA: TGTGCCAGCAGGGACAGAAAGAGCTCCTACGAGCAGTACTTC
CDR3 protein: CASRDRKSSYEQYF

J gene: TRBJ2-3
V gene: TRBV29-1
D gene: TRBD2
clone size: many
CDR3 DNA: TGCAGCGGGAATAGCGGGGGCTTCACAGATACGCAGTATTTT
CDR3 protein: CSGNSGGFTDTQYF

J gene: TRBJ2-2
V gene: TRBV11-3
D gene: -
clone size: many
CDR3 DNA: TGTGCCACCCCACCCGTAGGCGACACCGGGGAGCTGTTTTTT
CDR3 protein: CATPPVGDTGELFF

J gene: TRBJ2-5
V gene: TRBV12-3/TRBV12-4
D gene: TRBD1
clone size: few
CDR3 DNA: TGTGCCAGCAGCCCCACAGGGGAAGAGACCCAGTACTTC
CDR3 protein: CASSPTGEETQYF

J gene: TRBJ2-3
V gene: TRBV15
D gene: TRBD2
clone size: -
CDR3 DNA: TGTGCCACCAGCAGAGATGTAGGCCGGGGGGAAGATACGCAGTATTTT
CDR3 protein: CATSRDVGRGEDTQYF

J gene: TRBJ1-5
V gene: TRBV6-1
D gene: -
clone size: few
CDR3 DNA: TGTGCCAGCAGCTTCACGAATCAGCCCCAGCATTTT
CDR3 protein: CASSFTNQPQHF

J gene: TRBJ1-1
V gene: TRBV25-1
D gene: -
clone size: many
CDR3 DNA: TGTGCCAGCAGTGAATCGACAGGTGGGGACACTGAAGCTTTCTTT
CDR3 protein: CASSESTGGDTEAFF

J gene: TRBJ2-7
V gene: TRBV5-4
D gene: TRBD2
clone size: many
CDR3 DNA: TGTGCCAGCAGCTCGAGGAGGACTAGCGGGGGGTATGATTACGAGCAGTACTTC
CDR3 protein: CASSSRRTSGGYDYEQYF

J gene: TRBJ1-2
V gene: TRBV12-3/TRBV12-4
D gene: -
clone size: many
CDR3 DNA: TGTGCCAGCAGTTCTATTAACTATGGCTACACCTTC
CDR3 protein: CASSSINYGYTF

J gene: TRBJ2-1
V gene: TRBV7-2
D gene: TRBD2
clone size: many
CDR3 DNA: TGTGCCAGCAGCCGGGAGGCCCTAGTAAATGAGCAGTTCTTC
CDR3 protein: CASSREALVNEQFF

J gene: TRBJ1-6
V gene: TRBV3-2
D gene: -
clone size: many
CDR3 DNA: TGTGCCAGCAGCCACCGCGGGACGTTTGCCTACGCCCAACGACCCCTCCACTTT
CDR3 protein: CASSHRGTFAYAQRPLHF

J gene: TRBJ2-3
V gene: TRBV20-1
D gene: -
clone size: few
CDR3 DNA: TGCAGTGCTAGAGAGGGGTTCACAGATACGCAGTATTTT
CDR3 protein: CSAREGFTDTQYF

J gene: TRBJ2-5
V gene: TRBV7-2
D gene: TRBD1
clone size: few
CDR3 DNA: TGTGCCAGCAGATCAGGGGGCTTGGAAGAGACCCAGTACTTC
CDR3 protein: CASRSGGLEETQYF

J gene: TRBJ1-5
V gene: TRBV20-1
D gene: TRBD1
clone size: many
CDR3 DNA: TGCAGTGCAAAGACAGGGGTCAATCAGCCCCAGCATTTT
CDR3 protein: CSAKTGVNQPQHF

J gene: TRBJ1-1
V gene: TRBV7-9
D gene: -
clone size: few
CDR3 DNA: TGTGCCAGCAGCCTTAACAGGGAGTGGAATGAAGCTTTCTTT
CDR3 protein: CASSLNREWNEAFF

J gene: TRBJ1-1
V gene: TRBV20-1
D gene: -
clone size: -
CDR3 DNA: TGCAGTGCTAGAGAGGGAGGGAGTACTGAAGCTTTCTTT
CDR3 protein: CSAREGGSTEAFF

J gene: TRBJ2-3
V gene: TRBV6-1
D gene: -
clone size: -
CDR3 DNA: TGTGCCAGCCGGAGAGGTCCCGGCACAGATACGCAGTATTTT
CDR3 protein: CASRRGPGTDTQYF

J gene: TRBJ2-4
V gene: TRBV30
D gene: TRBD1
clone size: many
CDR3 DNA: TGTGCCTGGAGTCTTACAGGGGGCAAAAACATTCAGTACTTC
CDR3 protein: CAWSLTGGKNIQYF

J gene: TRBJ2-3
V gene: TRBV9
D gene: -
clone size: many
CDR3 DNA: TGTGCCAGCAGCGTGTTCGCGGGGGCTACGCAGTATTTT
CDR3 protein: CASSVFAGATQYF

J gene: TRBJ1-2
V gene: TRBV11-1
D gene: -
clone size: -
CDR3 DNA: TGTGCCAGCAGCTTATCGGCGGCCACGGGCTACACCTTC
CDR3 protein: CASSLSAATGYTF

J gene: TRBJ2-1
V gene: TRBV29-1
D gene: TRBD1
clone size: many
CDR3 DNA: TGCAGCGTGGGCAACCAACCGGGACAGGGTTCCAATGAGCAGTTCTTC
CDR3 protein: CSVGNQPGQGSNEQFF

J gene: TRBJ1-6
V gene: TRBV7-8
D gene: -
clone size: many
CDR3 DNA: TGTGCCAGCAGCTTACCTGGGCCTTCACAGAGATCACCCCTCCACTTT
CDR3 protein: CASSLPGPSQRSPLHF

J gene: TRBJ1-2
V gene: TRBV20-1
D gene: -
clone size: -
CDR3 DNA: TGCAGTGCTAGGATTGCCGGGACACTCATCCGCTACACCTTC
CDR3 protein: CSARIAGTLIRYTF

J gene: TRBJ1-5
V gene: TRBV12-3/TRBV12-4
D gene: -
clone size: many
CDR3 DNA: TGTGCCAGCAGTTTTGGGCAGGGGAACAATCAGCCCCAGCATTTT
CDR3 protein: CASSFGQGNNQPQHF

J gene: TRBJ1-3
V gene: TRBV4-3
D gene: TRBD1
clone size: -
CDR3 DNA: TGCGCCAGCAGCCAAGTACACATAAAAAGTGACAGGGGCCACGGAAACACCATATATTTT
CDR3 protein: CASSQVHIKSDRGHGNTIYF

J gene: TRBJ2-2
V gene: TRBV7-3
D gene: -
clone size: many
CDR3 DNA: TGTGCCAGCAGCCCCAGGGAGGCCGGGGAGCTGTTTTTT
CDR3 protein: CASSPREAGELFF

J gene: TRBJ2-3
V gene: TRBV7-6
D gene: -
clone size: many
CDR3 DNA: TGTGCCAGCAGCTTAGCGGGGGGCGTAGATACGCAGTATTTT
CDR3 protein: CASSLAGGVDTQYF